Shown below are 29 T cell receptor beta chains from a single sample sequenced in a study of blood T cell repertoires in COVID-19. Some clones are missing from TCRdb's copy, which holds only in-frame ones; the method was immunoSEQ multiplex PCR. In the table there are approximately 24,000 clones, roughly 89% of which are singletons. Sample: peripheral blood. The source is a woman between 70 and 85 years old with active COVID-19.

V and J are TRBV6-5 and TRBJ2-5; 8 bases line up with TRBD2. The J segment lost 1 base and the V segment lost 6 bases, leaving 4 bases of the junction unmatched. In germline, CDR1 is MNHEY, CDR2 SVGAGI. The CDR3 spans 14 residues. This CDR3 is CASRTGGTQETQYF. CDR3 sequence (DNA): TGTGCCAGCAGGACGGGGGGGACCCAAGAGACCCAGTACTTC.

The chain carries TRBV7-9 and TRBJ2-5, with no clear D. Germline V gives CDR1 SEHNR, CDR2 FQNEAQ (reference sequence). V was cut by 0 bases and J by 5 bases, with 4 bases left in between. This CDR3 contains 12 residues. The CDR3 region has the DNA TGTGCCAGCAGCTTAGCGCGCGAGACCCAGTACTTC. It is translated as CASSLARETQYF.

V gene TRBV19 combines with J gene TRBJ1-6; D is unresolved. Germline V CDR1 and CDR2: LNHDA, SQIVND (reference sequence). V dropped 5 bases and J dropped 7 bases, with 9 bases sitting between them. The CDR3 spans 13 residues. The CDR3 nucleotides read TGTGCCAGTAGTCGAACAGAGAATTCACCCCTCCACTTT. It yields the protein CASSRTENSPLHF. Full variable domain (remainder filled in from reference TRBV19 and TRBJ1-6): DGGITQSPKYLFRKEGQNVTLSCEQNLNHDAMYWYRQDPGQGLRLIYYSQIVNDFQKGDIAEGYSVSREKKESFPLTVTSAQKNPTAFYLCASSRTENSPLHFGNGTRLTVT.

The genes are TRBV5-6 and TRBJ2-7; 10 bases align to TRBD2. V dropped 1 base and J dropped 4; count of bases not matched to a gene: 5. Germline CDR1 SGHDT, CDR2 YYEEEE. The CDR3 length is 15 residues. The CDR3 here is CASSLKASGGYEQYF. In nucleotides, the CDR3 is TGTGCCAGCAGCTTGAAAGCTAGCGGGGGATACGAGCAGTACTTC. Filled out from reference TRBV5-6 and TRBJ2-7, the complete variable domain reads DAGVTQSPTHLIKTRGQQVTLRCSPKSGHDTVSWYQQALGQGPQFIFQYYEEEERQRGNFPDRFSGHQFPNYSSELNVNALLLGDSALYLCASSLKASGGYEQYFGPGTRLTVT.

The chain carries TRBV9 and TRBJ2-5; tentatively, D is TRBD2 (5 bases). CDR3 length equals 14 residues. Germline lookup yields CDR1 SGDLS and CDR2 YYNGEE. Trimming removed 5 bases from V and 2 bases from J, with 13 bases in between. The CDR3 DNA reads as TGTGCCAGCAGTGGAGGTTGGGCGCAAGAGACCCAGTACTTC. Its protein product is CASSGGWAQETQYF. The variable domain in full, with the rest retrieved from reference TRBV9 and TRBJ2-5, is DSGVTQTPKHLITATGQRVTLRCSPRSGDLSVYWYQQSLDQGLQFLIQYYNGEERAKGNILERFSAQQFPDLHSELNLSSLELGDSALYFCASSGGWAQETQYFGPGTRLLVL.

This rearrangement joins TRBV4-3 to TRBJ2-1; TRBD2 agrees at 14 bases. V was pared by 4 bases and J by 7 bases, with 3 bases of the junction left unmatched. The CDR3 is 15 amino acids. The germline V gene has CDR1 LGHNA and CDR2 YSLEER. The CDR3 nucleotides read TGCGCCAGCAGCCGAGGACTAGCGGGAGGAAATGAGCAGTTCTTC. It specifies CASSRGLAGGNEQFF.

This clone was seen only a few times. The chain recombines TRBV7-3 with TRBJ2-3; 8 nucleotides line up with TRBD2. This CDR3 is built from 15 residues. The ends lost 1 base at V and 4 bases at J; junction bases unmatched: 4. Per the germline V gene, CDR1 is SGHTA and CDR2 is FQGTGA. CDR3 residues: CASSLSRGGADTQYF. The CDR3 DNA follows: TGTGCCAGCAGCTTAAGCCGGGGGGGCGCAGATACGCAGTATTTT.

This rearrangement joins TRBV30 to TRBJ1-3; D ambiguous. The germline CDR1 and CDR2 sequences are GTSNPN and SVGIG (reference sequence). This CDR3 has 12 amino acids. The V end lost 5 bases, the J end lost 0 bases, and 5 bases lay between the germline ends. This CDR3 reads CAWRDSGNTIYF. CDR3 in DNA: TGTGCCTGGCGGGACTCTGGAAACACCATATATTTT.

The V gene is TRBV10-1, the J gene TRBJ2-4; D gene uncertain. Germline lookup yields CDR1 WNHNN and CDR2 SYGVQD (reference sequence). V was pared by 9 bases and J by 7 bases, with 13 bases between. The CDR3 is 12 amino acids. Written as DNA, the CDR3 is TGCGCCAGTGGCCTCCTCCCGAACATTCAGTACTTC. Protein sequence: CASGLLPNIQYF.

This clone was seen only a few times. The gene calls are TRBV19 and TRBJ1-4; no clear D gene. CDR1 LNHDA and CDR2 SQIVND come from the germline V gene (reference sequence). The germline V and J ends were trimmed by 6 bases and 6 bases, with 17 bases remaining between them. The CDR3 contains 15 residues. The CDR3 sequence is CASRETSTTYEKLFF. The CDR3 DNA is TGTGCCAGTAGGGAGACCTCTACGACCTATGAAAAACTGTTTTTT.

The chain couples TRBV2 to TRBJ1-5, with a possible D match to TRBD1 (6 bases). Trimming took 7 bases from V and 3 from J, leaving 22 bases between them. This CDR3 has 17 residues. Germline V CDR1 and CDR2: SNHLY, FYNNEI. CDR3 DNA: TGTGCCAGCACCTTCCAGTTTGGGGGCCAGTACAATCAGCCCCAGCATTTT. Its protein is CASTFQFGGQYNQPQHF.

J is TRBJ2-7 and V is TRBV7-6; 8 bases are shared with TRBD1. Germline loops: CDR1 SGHVS, CDR2 FNYEAQ. The CDR3 has 16 residues. V trimming: 5 bases; J trimming: 5 bases; junction bases outside the gene matches: 14. The CDR3 loop is CASSLYGGRTGNEQYF. CDR3 coding DNA: TGTGCCAGCAGCCTCTATGGGGGTCGGACAGGGAACGAGCAGTACTTC.

The gene calls are TRBV7-3 and TRBJ1-2; D perhaps matches TRBD1 (6 bases). Germline lookup yields CDR1 SGHTA and CDR2 FQGTGA. CDR3 length equals 16 residues. V was trimmed by 5 bases and J by 6 bases, leaving 22 bases between them. This chain's CDR3 is CASSPLGAGAINGYTF. The CDR3 nucleotides read TGTGCCAGCAGCCCACTTGGCGCAGGGGCAATCAATGGCTACACCTTC.

This chain connects TRBV2 to TRBJ1-5; tentative D call: TRBD1 (6 bases). Looked up from germline, CDR1 is SNHLY and CDR2 is FYNNEI. The CDR3 covers 15 residues. V lost 6 bases to trimming and J lost 4 bases, with 16 bases between them. The CDR3 nucleotides read TGTGCCAGCAGCTCACAGGGTTTAGGGAATCAGCCCCAGCATTTT. This encodes CASSSQGLGNQPQHF.

The chain couples TRBV25-1 to TRBJ1-3; tentatively, D is TRBD1 (5 bases). Per the germline V gene, CDR1 is MGHDK and CDR2 is SYGVNS. CDR3 length equals 17 residues. V dropped 3 bases and J dropped 0 bases, with 15 bases sitting between them. CDR3 amino acids: CASSEAAGANSGNTIYF. CDR3 nucleotides: TGTGCCAGCAGTGAGGCGGCTGGGGCAAACTCTGGAAACACCATATATTTT.

V usage is TRBV27 and J usage is TRBJ1-2; TRBD1 is a possible D gene (6 bases). There are 16 residues in the CDR3. Germline loops: CDR1 MNHEY, CDR2 SMNVEV (reference sequence). V was pared by 9 bases and J by 3 bases, with 23 bases between. CDR3 DNA sequence: TGTGCCAGTCTCGAAAGGGCCGCCAGGGGCGACTATGGCTACACCTTC. This gives the protein CASLERAARGDYGYTF.

Concerning this clone: Sequence at one end of the junction differs from germline and may be a read error. V is TRBV4-1 and J is TRBJ1-1; 8 positions agree with TRBD1. The CDR3 sequence is 15 residues long. Germline V gene sequence: CDR1 MGHRA, CDR2 YSYEKL. Here the CDR3 reads CASSEEETGATEAFF. The CDR3 coding sequence is TGCGCCAGCAGCGAAGAGGAGACAGGGGCCACTGAAGCTTTCTTT.

The chain carries TRBV21-1 and TRBJ1-5; the D call TRBD1 from the table was never checked on the DNA. TRBV21-1 is termed a pseudogene. The CDR3 totals 21 residues. The CDR3 nucleotides read TGTGCCAGCAGCAAAGTGGTCGGGACAGGGTGGCCTAAATATAGCAATCAGCCCCAGCATTTT. This gives the protein CASSKVVGTGWPKYSNQPQHF.

This chain joins TRBV28 and TRBJ1-2; no clear D gene. The V end lost 3 bases, the J end lost 3 bases, and 11 bases lay between the germline ends. The germline V gene has CDR1 MDHEN and CDR2 SYDVKM. The CDR3 sequence is 14 residues long. The CDR3 region is CASSFSGGYYGYTF. As DNA, the CDR3 is TGTGCCAGCAGTTTTTCGGGTGGCTACTATGGCTACACCTTC.

This rearrangement joins TRBV25-1 to TRBJ1-2; D uncertain. This CDR3 has 13 residues. With 2 bases removed from V and 3 bases from J, the gap between germline ends came to 7 bases. Germline V gene data show CDR1 as MGHDK and CDR2 as SYGVNS. The CDR3 loop reads CASSEGQDYGYTF. DNA of the CDR3: TGTGCCAGCAGTGAAGGGCAGGACTATGGCTACACCTTC.

This sequence joins TRBV11-2 and TRBJ2-7, with 9 bases aligning to TRBD1. Germline CDR1 SGHAT, CDR2 FQNNGV. V was clipped by 2 bases and J by 5 bases; unmatched bases: 10. The CDR3 spans 16 residues. CDR3 bases: TGTGCCAGCAGCTTAACACGGGACAGGGAGCCTCACGAGCAGTACTTC. This codes for CASSLTRDREPHEQYF.

V is TRBV6-5 and J is TRBJ1-2; 7 nucleotides line up with TRBD1. The germline gives CDR1 MNHEY, CDR2 SVGAGI. The CDR3 spans 14 residues. Trimming at V came to 3 bases and at J to 7 bases, leaving 8 bases not matched to a gene. This chain's CDR3 is CASSYGDRARGYTF. CDR3 DNA sequence: TGTGCCAGCAGTTATGGCGACAGGGCGCGTGGCTACACCTTC.

The chain recombines TRBV7-2 with TRBJ2-1; a possible D gene is TRBD2 (5 bases). This CDR3 comprises 17 residues. Between the trimmed V and J ends, which lost 1 base and 5 bases, there was a span of 18 bases. Germline V lookup: CDR1 SGHTA, CDR2 FQGNSA. The CDR3 DNA is TGTGCCAGCAGCTTAGGGTCGGCTAGCCCCCCAAACAATGAGCAGTTCTTC. It translates to CASSLGSASPPNNEQFF.

The chain couples TRBV20-1 to TRBJ2-1; 8 bases map to TRBD1. With 3 bases clipped from V and 0 bases from J, the junction kept 16 bases outside the gene matches. This CDR3 is built from 19 residues. The germline CDR1 and CDR2 sequences are DFQATT and SNEGSKA (reference sequence). Written as DNA, the CDR3 is TGCAGTGCTAGTCGGACAGGGACGGGAAAAACCGACTCCTACAATGAGCAGTTCTTC. Its protein is CSASRTGTGKTDSYNEQFF.

The chain couples TRBV3-1 (or the pseudogene TRBV3-2) to TRBJ2-1; 8 nucleotides agree with TRBD2. CDR3 length: 17 amino acids. Per the germline V gene, CDR1 is LGHDT and CDR2 is YNNKEL (reference sequence). V was pared by 6 bases and J by 7 bases, with 17 bases of the junction left unmatched. The CDR3 DNA follows: TGTGCCAGCAGTCCTCGGGGCGGGGGGCAAACGGGGAATGAGCAGTTCTTC. This translates into CASSPRGGGQTGNEQFF.

This chain uses TRBV29-1 with TRBJ2-5, with 9 positions matching TRBD2. In germline, CDR1 is SQVTM, CDR2 ANQGSEA. This CDR3 spans 15 amino acids. Trimming took 0 bases from V and 4 from J; bases not matched to a gene: 6. The CDR3 region is CSVEERGGWGETQYF. CDR3 bases: TGCAGCGTTGAAGAGCGGGGGGGATGGGGAGAGACCCAGTACTTC.

V usage is TRBV6-2 or TRBV6-3 and J usage is TRBJ2-7; D might be TRBD1 (6 bases). Trimming took 1 base from V and 3 from J, leaving 22 bases between them. This CDR3 region has 18 residues. In germline, CDR1 is MNHEY, CDR2 SVGEGT. CDR3 loop: CASSYYLLGPGVSYEQYF. CDR3 DNA: TGTGCCAGCAGTTACTACCTCTTGGGTCCAGGGGTGAGCTACGAGCAGTACTTC.

The V and J genes are TRBV4-2 and TRBJ2-3, with 8 bases that match TRBD2. Germline CDR1 is LGHNA and CDR2 is YNFKEQ. This CDR3 has 16 residues. J was trimmed by 1 base and V by 4 bases; bases with no gene match: 7. CDR3: CASSPRGGRGTDTQYF. In nucleotides, the CDR3 is TGTGCCAGCAGCCCTCGGGGGGGCCGGGGCACAGATACGCAGTATTTT.

CDR3 in amino acids: CASSLPQGVRQYF. The CDR3 DNA reads TGTGCCAGCAGTTTACCCCAGGGGGTGAGACAGTATTTT. The chain recombines TRBV28 with TRBJ2-3, with 7 bases identical to TRBD1. The CDR3 covers 13 residues. Looked up from germline, CDR1 is MDHEN and CDR2 is SYDVKM. V lost 2 bases to trimming and J lost 12 bases; unmatched junction nucleotides: 8.